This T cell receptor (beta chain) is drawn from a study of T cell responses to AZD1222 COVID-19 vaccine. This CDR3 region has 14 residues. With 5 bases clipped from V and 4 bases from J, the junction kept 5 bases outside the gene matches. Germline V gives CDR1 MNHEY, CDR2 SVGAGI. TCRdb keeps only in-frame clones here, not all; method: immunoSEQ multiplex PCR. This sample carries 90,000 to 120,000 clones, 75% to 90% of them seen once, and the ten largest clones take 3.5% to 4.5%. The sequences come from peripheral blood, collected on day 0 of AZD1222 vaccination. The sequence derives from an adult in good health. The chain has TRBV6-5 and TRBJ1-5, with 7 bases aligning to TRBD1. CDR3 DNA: TGTGCCAGCAGTCGGACAGGAGGAAATCAGCCCCAGCATTTT. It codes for CASSRTGGNQPQHF.